This section outlines one TCR beta chain sequence together with its context. Reverse transcription of roughly 0.5 to 1 ug RNA used random hexamers. An immunoSEQ multiplex PCR amplified TCR beta CDR3 over 54 Vbeta and 13 Jbeta. TCRdb re-derived calls from the immunoSEQ multiplex PCR reads in MiXCR, one entry per CDR3 protein. Among 150,000 to 200,000 distinct CDR3 sequences listed, approximately 94% were seen once. This sample is drawn from a study of CD8 T cells in Susac syndrome. Multiple sclerosis controls were treatment-naive patients with stable or active relapsing-remitting disease. Negative isolation yielded CD4+ and CD8+ T cells, and FACS enriched TEMRA cells. The V and J ends lost 4 bases and 8 bases respectively, with 13 bases between them. The length of the CDR3 is 13 residues. Germline CDR1 LGHNA, CDR2 YNFKEQ.

The sequenced sample consisted of CD4+ T cells from PBMCs. The V and J genes are TRBV4-2 and TRBJ2-3; D perhaps matches TRBD2 (7 bases). The receptor's source is a human donor with multiple sclerosis. DNA of the CDR3: TGTGCCAGCAGCCGGTACAGGGAGGGTACGCAGTATTTT. Protein sequence: CASSRYREGTQYF.